This T cell receptor beta chain comes out of a study of T-cell memory formation after mild COVID-19. This clonotype was detected a few times. Its target is not known. Looked up from germline, CDR1 is SGHRS and CDR2 is YFSETQ. J lost 2 bases, V lost 2 bases, and 4 bases had no gene match. The CDR3 extends over 15 amino acids. Study findings and constraints: The study found balanced CD4/CD8 in clones contracting day 15 to 85 and a CD4+ lean in later expanders. Specificity for SARS-CoV-2 was not confirmed among the second-wave clones peaking on day 37.

5'RACE with constant-segment primers built TCRalpha and TCRbeta cDNA libraries with UMIs. TCRdb itself ran the 5' RACE reads through MiXCR, one entry per CDR3 protein. This repertoire shows about 100,000 distinct CDR3 sequences, 8.5% to 14% found once; its top ten account for more than 35%. The chain employs TRBV5-1 and TRBJ2-7; 10 nucleotides align to TRBD1. The receptor was derived from a man between 18 and 35 years old who had mild COVID-19 (a few samples of this study predate the infection). Cell type and time point are not known. Sample: PBMCs or a T cell subset sorted from them (not recorded which). The CDR3 loop is CASSFGTGDAYEQYF. DNA of the CDR3: TGCGCCAGCAGCTTCGGGACAGGGGACGCCTACGAGCAGTACTTC.